This is a list of T cell receptor beta chains from one sample in a study of blood T cell repertoires in COVID-19. Method: immunoSEQ multiplex PCR; TCRdb's copy keeps in-frame clones and lacks some. The sample shows under 55,000 clones, roughly 87% of them seen only once. The sample comprised peripheral blood. Receptors originate from a human donor in a cohort sampled during active COVID-19. Both conserved end residues are part of each CDR3. The D gene is left open where the match is weak. The size field is filled for only some rows; it gives once, few, many or a size class.

abundance: NA
d_gene: NA
j_gene: TRBJ2-2
v_gene: TRBV24-1
CDR3aa: CATSDFRARGGTGELFF
CDR3nt: TGTGCCACCAGTGATTTTCGGGCGAGGGGAGGAACCGGGGAGCTGTTTTTT

abundance: NA
d_gene: TRBD2
j_gene: TRBJ2-1
v_gene: TRBV4-3
CDR3aa: CASSQDLASGRNEQFF
CDR3nt: TGCGCCAGCAGCCAAGATCTGGCTAGCGGGAGAAATGAGCAGTTCTTC

abundance: NA
d_gene: NA
j_gene: TRBJ1-1
v_gene: TRBV18
CDR3aa: CASSPIGVDTEAFF
CDR3nt: TGTGCCAGCTCACCAATAGGGGTGGACACTGAAGCTTTCTTT

abundance: NA
d_gene: TRBD1
j_gene: TRBJ2-7
v_gene: TRBV7-7
CDR3aa: CASSLGQGRTYEQYF
CDR3nt: TGTGCCAGCAGCTTAGGACAGGGGCGAACCTACGAGCAGTACTTC

abundance: NA
d_gene: TRBD2
j_gene: TRBJ2-1
v_gene: TRBV7-8
CDR3aa: CASSLPIRLAGVFNEQFF
CDR3nt: TGTGCCAGCAGCTTACCCATTCGACTAGCGGGAGTCTTCAATGAGCAGTTCTTC

abundance: NA
d_gene: TRBD1
j_gene: TRBJ1-2
v_gene: TRBV7-8
CDR3aa: CASSLAWGQGADGYTF
CDR3nt: TGTGCCAGCAGCTTAGCATGGGGACAGGGGGCAGACGGCTACACCTTC

abundance: NA
d_gene: TRBD1
j_gene: TRBJ1-6
v_gene: TRBV19
CDR3aa: CASSTKTGQGGSLHF
CDR3nt: TGTGCCAGTAGTACTAAGACAGGACAGGGAGGGTCCCTCCACTTT

abundance: NA
d_gene: TRBD2
j_gene: TRBJ2-7
v_gene: TRBV6-5
CDR3aa: CASSDSSGLSYEQYF
CDR3nt: TGTGCCAGCAGTGACTCTAGCGGGCTCTCCTACGAGCAGTACTTC

abundance: NA
d_gene: NA
j_gene: TRBJ2-5
v_gene: TRBV7-6
CDR3aa: CASSLERTGGETQYF
CDR3nt: TGTGCCAGCAGCTTAGAGCGGACTGGAGGGGAGACCCAGTACTTC

abundance: few
d_gene: TRBD2
j_gene: TRBJ2-2
v_gene: TRBV7-3
CDR3aa: CASSTPGLAGDGSGELFF
CDR3nt: TGTGCCAGCAGCACACCGGGACTAGCGGGAGATGGCAGCGGGGAGCTGTTTTTT

abundance: NA
d_gene: NA
j_gene: TRBJ1-5
v_gene: TRBV2
CDR3aa: CASSGQDFQPQHF
CDR3nt: TGTGCCAGCAGTGGACAGGATTTTCAGCCCCAGCATTTT

abundance: NA
d_gene: TRBD2
j_gene: TRBJ2-4
v_gene: TRBV12-3/TRBV12-4
CDR3aa: CASSLGLAGTEYF
CDR3nt: TGTGCCAGCAGTTTAGGACTAGCGGGAACTGAGTACTTC

abundance: NA
d_gene: NA
j_gene: TRBJ2-7
v_gene: TRBV7-2
CDR3aa: CASSPSSSYEQYF
CDR3nt: TGTGCCAGCAGCCCCTCGAGCTCCTACGAGCAGTACTTC

abundance: NA
d_gene: NA
j_gene: TRBJ1-4
v_gene: TRBV2
CDR3aa: CASSEDSRNEKLFF
CDR3nt: TGTGCCAGCAGTGAAGACAGTAGGAATGAAAAACTGTTTTTT

abundance: NA
d_gene: NA
j_gene: TRBJ1-6
v_gene: TRBV2
CDR3aa: CASSEGIDSPLHF
CDR3nt: TGTGCCAGCAGTGAAGGAATAGATTCACCCCTCCACTTT

abundance: NA
d_gene: NA
j_gene: TRBJ1-5
v_gene: TRBV14
CDR3aa: CASSQGGHQPQHF
CDR3nt: TGTGCCAGCAGCCAAGGGGGGCACCAGCCCCAGCATTTT